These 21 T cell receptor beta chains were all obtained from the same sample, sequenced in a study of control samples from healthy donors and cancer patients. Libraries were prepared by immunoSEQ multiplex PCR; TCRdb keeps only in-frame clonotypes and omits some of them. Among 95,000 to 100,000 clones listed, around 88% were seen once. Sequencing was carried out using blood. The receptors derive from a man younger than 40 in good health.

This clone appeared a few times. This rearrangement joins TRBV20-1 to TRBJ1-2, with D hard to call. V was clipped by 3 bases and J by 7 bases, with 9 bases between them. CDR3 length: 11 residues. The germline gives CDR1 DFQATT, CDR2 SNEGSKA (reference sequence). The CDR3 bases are TGCAGTGCTAGTAGGGCGAGTGGCTACACCTTC. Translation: CSASRASGYTF.

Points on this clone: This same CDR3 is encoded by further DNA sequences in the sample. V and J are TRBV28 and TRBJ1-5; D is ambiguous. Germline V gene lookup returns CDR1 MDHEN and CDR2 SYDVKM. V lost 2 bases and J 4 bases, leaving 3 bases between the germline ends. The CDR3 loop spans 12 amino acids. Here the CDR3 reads CASSLRNQPQHF. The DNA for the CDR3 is TGTGCCAGCAGTTTACGAAATCAGCCCCAGCATTTT.

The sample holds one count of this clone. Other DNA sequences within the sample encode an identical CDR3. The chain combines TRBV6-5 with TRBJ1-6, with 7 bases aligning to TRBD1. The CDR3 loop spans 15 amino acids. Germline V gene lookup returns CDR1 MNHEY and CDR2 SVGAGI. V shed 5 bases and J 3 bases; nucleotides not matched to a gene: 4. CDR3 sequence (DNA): TGTGCCAGCAGTCCCCGACAGGGCTATAATTCACCCCTCCACTTT. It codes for CASSPRQGYNSPLHF.

CDR3 protein: CASSEFFSSGGKTQYF. For the CDR3, the DNA is TGTGCCAGCAGTGAATTTTTTTCTAGCGGGGGGAAGACCCAGTACTTC. This chain links TRBV2 with TRBJ2-5; TRBD2 aligns across 11 bases. Unmatched junction bases numbered 8, after V lost 2 bases and J lost 6 bases. The CDR3 is 16 residues long. From germline, CDR1 is SNHLY and CDR2 FYNNEI.

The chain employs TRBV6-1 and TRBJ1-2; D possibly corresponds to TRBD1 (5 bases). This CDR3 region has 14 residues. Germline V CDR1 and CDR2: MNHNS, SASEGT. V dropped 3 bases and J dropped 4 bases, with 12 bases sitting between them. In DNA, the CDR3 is TGTGCCAGCAGTGAGCGGGGGTCCTTCTATGGCTACACCTTC. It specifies CASSERGSFYGYTF.

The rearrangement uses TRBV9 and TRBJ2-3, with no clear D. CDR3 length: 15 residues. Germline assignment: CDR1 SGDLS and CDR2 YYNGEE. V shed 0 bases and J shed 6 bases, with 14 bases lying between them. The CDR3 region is CASSVEGGPYDTQYF. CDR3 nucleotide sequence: TGTGCCAGCAGCGTAGAAGGCGGACCTTACGATACGCAGTATTTT.

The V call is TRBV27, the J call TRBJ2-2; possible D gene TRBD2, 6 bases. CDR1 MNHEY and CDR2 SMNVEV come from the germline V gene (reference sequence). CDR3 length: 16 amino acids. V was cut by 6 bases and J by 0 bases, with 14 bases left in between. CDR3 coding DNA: TGTGCCAGCAGGACTAGACAAGGAACGAACACCGGGGAGCTGTTTTTT. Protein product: CASRTRQGTNTGELFF.

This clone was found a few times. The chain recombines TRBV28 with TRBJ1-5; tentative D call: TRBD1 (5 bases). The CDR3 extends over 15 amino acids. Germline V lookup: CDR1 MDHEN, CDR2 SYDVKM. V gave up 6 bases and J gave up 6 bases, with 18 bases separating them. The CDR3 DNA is TGTGCCAGCAGGGATGGGGGGATTACGAGTCAGCCCCAGCATTTT. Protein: CASRDGGITSQPQHF. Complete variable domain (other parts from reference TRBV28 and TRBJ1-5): DVKVTQSSRYLVKRTGEKVFLECVQDMDHENMFWYRQDPGLGLRLIYFSYDVKMKEKGDIPEGYSVSREKKERFSLILESASTNQTSMYLCASRDGGITSQPQHFGDGTRLSIL.

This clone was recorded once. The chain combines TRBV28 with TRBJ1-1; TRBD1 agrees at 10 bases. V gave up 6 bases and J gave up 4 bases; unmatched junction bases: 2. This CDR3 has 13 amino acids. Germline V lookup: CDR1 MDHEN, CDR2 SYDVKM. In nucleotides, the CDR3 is TGTGCCAGCAGGACAGGGGGCGGCACTGAAGCTTTCTTT. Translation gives CASRTGGGTEAFF.

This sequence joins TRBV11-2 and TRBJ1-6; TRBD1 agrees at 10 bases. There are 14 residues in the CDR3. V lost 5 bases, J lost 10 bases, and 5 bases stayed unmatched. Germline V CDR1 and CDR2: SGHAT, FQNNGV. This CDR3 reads CASSPGTGASPLHF. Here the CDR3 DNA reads TGTGCCAGCAGCCCCGGGACAGGGGCCTCACCCCTCCACTTT.

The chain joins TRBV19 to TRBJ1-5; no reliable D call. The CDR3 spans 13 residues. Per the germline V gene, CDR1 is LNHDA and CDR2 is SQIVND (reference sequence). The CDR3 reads CACTRGYYQPQHF. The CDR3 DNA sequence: TGTGCTTGTACCCGGGGATACTATCAGCCCCAGCATTTT. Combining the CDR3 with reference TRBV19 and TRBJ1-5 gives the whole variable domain DGGITQSPKYLFRKEGQNVTLSCEQNLNHDAMYWYRQDPGQGLRLIYYSQIVNDFQKGDIAEGYSVSREKKESFPLTVTSAQKNPTAFYLCACTRGYYQPQHFGDGTRLSIL.

CDR3 loop: CASSSYISNQPQHF. CDR3 DNA: TGTGCCAGCAGCTCATATATTAGCAATCAGCCCCAGCATTTT. The J gene is TRBJ1-5, the V gene TRBV7-8; no reliable D call. Germline CDR1 is SGHVS and CDR2 is FQNEAQ. This CDR3 is 14 amino acids long. V was cut by 4 bases and J by 0 bases, with 7 bases left in between.

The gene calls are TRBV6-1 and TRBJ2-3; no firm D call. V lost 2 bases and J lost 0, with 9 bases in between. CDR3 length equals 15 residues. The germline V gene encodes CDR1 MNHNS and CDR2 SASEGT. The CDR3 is CASSEYKSSTDTQYF. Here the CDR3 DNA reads TGTGCCAGCAGTGAATATAAGTCTAGCACAGATACGCAGTATTTT.

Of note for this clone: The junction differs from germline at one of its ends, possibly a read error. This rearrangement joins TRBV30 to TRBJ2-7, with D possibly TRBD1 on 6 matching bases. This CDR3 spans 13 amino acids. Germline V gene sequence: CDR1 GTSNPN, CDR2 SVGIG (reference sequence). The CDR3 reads CAWSNGQSYGQYF. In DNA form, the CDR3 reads TGTGCCTGGAGTAATGGACAGTCCTACGGGCAGTACTTC.

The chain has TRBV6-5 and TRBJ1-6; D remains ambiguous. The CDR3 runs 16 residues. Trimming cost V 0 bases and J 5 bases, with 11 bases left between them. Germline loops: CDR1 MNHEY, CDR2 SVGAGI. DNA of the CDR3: TGTGCCAGCAGTTACTCAGGGAATCCGGATAATTCACCCCTCCACTTT. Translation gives CASSYSGNPDNSPLHF.

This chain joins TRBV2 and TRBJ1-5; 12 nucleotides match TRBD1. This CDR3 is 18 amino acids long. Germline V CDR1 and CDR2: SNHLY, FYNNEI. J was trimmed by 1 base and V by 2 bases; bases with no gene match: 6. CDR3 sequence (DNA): TGTGCCAGCAGTGAATCCGGGACAGGGGGCTTCAGCAATCAGCCCCAGCATTTT. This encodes CASSESGTGGFSNQPQHF.

The CDR3 DNA reads TGTGCCAGCTCACCACCAATACAAAAAGGAAACACCATATATTTT. It codes for CASSPPIQKGNTIYF. This chain uses TRBV18 with TRBJ1-3; no firm D call. Germline V lookup: CDR1 KGHSH, CDR2 LQKENI. This CDR3 comprises 15 residues. V was pared by 0 bases and J by 4 bases, with 10 bases between.

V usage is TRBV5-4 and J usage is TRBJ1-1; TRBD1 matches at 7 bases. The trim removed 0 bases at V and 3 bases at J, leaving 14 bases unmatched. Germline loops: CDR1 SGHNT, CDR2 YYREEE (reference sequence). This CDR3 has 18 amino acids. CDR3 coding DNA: TGTGCCAGCAGCTTGGGGGGACAGCGTAATACGCTCGACACTGAAGCTTTCTTT. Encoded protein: CASSLGGQRNTLDTEAFF.

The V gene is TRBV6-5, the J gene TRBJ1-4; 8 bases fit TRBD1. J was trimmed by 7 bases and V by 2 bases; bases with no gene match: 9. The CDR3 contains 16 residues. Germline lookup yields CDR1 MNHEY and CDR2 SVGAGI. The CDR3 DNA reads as TGTGCCAGCAGTTACGGGTCAGGGGGCGAAGGTGAAAAACTGTTTTTT. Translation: CASSYGSGGEGEKLFF.

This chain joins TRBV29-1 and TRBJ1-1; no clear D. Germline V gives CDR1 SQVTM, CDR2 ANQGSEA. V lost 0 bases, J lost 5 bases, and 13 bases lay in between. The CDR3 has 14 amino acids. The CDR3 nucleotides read TGCAGCGTTGAAGATCTTCCAGGCGTGACTGAAGCTTTCTTT. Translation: CSVEDLPGVTEAFF.

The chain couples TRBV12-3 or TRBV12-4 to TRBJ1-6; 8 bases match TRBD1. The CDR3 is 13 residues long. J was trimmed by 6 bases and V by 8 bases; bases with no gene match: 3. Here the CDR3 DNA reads TGTGCCAGCCAAGACAGGGGTAATTCACCCCTCCACTTT. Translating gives CASQDRGNSPLHF.